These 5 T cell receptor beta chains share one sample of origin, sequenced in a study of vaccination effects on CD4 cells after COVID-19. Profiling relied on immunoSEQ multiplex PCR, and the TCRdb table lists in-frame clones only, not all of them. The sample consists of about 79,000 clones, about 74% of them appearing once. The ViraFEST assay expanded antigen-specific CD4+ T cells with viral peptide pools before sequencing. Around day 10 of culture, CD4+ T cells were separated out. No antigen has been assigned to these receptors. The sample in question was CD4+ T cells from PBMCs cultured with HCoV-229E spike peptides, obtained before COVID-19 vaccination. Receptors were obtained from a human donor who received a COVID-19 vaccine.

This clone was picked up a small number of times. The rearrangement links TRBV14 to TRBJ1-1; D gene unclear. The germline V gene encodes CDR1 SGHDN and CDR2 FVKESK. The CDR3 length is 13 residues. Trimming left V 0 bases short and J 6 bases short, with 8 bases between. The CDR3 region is CASSQDQIAEAFF. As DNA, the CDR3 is TGTGCCAGCAGCCAAGATCAAATTGCTGAAGCTTTCTTT.

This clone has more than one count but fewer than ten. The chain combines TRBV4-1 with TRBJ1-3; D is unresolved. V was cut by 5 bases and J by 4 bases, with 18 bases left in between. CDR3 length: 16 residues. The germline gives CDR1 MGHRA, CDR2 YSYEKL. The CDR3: CASSSRREGEGNTIYF. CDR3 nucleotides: TGCGCCAGCAGCTCCCGTCGGGAGGGCGAGGGAAACACCATATATTTT.

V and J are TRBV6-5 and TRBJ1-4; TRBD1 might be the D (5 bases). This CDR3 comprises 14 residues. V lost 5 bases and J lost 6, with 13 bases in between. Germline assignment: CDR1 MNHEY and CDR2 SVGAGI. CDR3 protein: CASSKRGTDEKLFF. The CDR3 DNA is TGTGCCAGCAGTAAACGCGGGACCGATGAAAAACTGTTTTTT.

This CDR3 is CASSQLLTGVGGYTF. The CDR3 DNA is TGTGCCAGCAGCCAATTGCTGACCGGGGTTGGTGGCTACACCTTC. V usage is TRBV3-1 (or the pseudogene TRBV3-2) and J usage is TRBJ1-2; no firm D call. The V end lost 2 bases, the J end lost 7 bases, and 17 bases lay between the germline ends. Germline CDR1 is LGHDT and CDR2 is YNNKEL (reference sequence). CDR3 length: 15 amino acids.

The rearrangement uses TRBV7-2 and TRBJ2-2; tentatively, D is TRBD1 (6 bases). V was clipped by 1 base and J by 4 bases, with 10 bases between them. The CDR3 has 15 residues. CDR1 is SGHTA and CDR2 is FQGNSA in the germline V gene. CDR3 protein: CASSLVGRGTGELFF. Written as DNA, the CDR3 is TGTGCCAGCAGCTTAGTCGGCAGGGGCACCGGGGAGCTGTTTTTT.